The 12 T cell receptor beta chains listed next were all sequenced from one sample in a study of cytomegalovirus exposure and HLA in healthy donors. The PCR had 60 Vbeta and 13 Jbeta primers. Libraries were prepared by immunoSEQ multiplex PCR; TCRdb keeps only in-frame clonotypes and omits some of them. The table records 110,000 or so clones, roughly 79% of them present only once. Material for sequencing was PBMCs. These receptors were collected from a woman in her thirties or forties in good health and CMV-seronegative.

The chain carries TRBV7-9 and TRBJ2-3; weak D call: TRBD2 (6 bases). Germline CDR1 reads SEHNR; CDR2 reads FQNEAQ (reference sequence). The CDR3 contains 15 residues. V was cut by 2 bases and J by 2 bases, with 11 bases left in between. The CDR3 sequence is CASSLRLDFTDTQYF. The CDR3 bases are TGTGCCAGCAGCTTACGACTAGACTTCACAGATACGCAGTATTTT.

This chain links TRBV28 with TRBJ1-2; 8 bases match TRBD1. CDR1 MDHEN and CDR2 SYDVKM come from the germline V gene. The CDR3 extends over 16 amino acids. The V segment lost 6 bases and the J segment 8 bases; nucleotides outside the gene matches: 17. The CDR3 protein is CASSPRTGRNGEGYTF. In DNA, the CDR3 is TGTGCCAGCAGCCCAAGGACAGGGCGCAACGGGGAAGGCTACACCTTC.

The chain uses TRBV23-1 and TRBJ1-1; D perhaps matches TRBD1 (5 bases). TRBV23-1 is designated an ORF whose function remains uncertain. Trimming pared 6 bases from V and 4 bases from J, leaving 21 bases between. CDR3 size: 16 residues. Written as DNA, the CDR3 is TGCGCCAGCAGCGGAACAGGTCGGGGGAAGGTCACTGAAGCTTTCTTT. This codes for CASSGTGRGKVTEAFF.

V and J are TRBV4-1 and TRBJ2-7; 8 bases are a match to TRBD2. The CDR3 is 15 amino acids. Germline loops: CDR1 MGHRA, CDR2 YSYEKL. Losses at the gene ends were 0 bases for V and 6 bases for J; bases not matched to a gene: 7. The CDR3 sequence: CASSQDPYAGGEQYF. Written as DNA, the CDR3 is TGCGCCAGCAGCCAAGACCCGTATGCGGGAGGCGAGCAGTACTTC.

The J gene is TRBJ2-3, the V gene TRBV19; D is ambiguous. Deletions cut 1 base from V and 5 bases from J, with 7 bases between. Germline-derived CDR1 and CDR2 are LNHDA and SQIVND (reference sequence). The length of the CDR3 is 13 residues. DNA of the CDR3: TGTGCCAGTAGTATAGGTTTACAAGATACGCAGTATTTT. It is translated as CASSIGLQDTQYF. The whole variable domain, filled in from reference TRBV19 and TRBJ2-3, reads DGGITQSPKYLFRKEGQNVTLSCEQNLNHDAMYWYRQDPGQGLRLIYYSQIVNDFQKGDIAEGYSVSREKKESFPLTVTSAQKNPTAFYLCASSIGLQDTQYFGPGTRLTVL.

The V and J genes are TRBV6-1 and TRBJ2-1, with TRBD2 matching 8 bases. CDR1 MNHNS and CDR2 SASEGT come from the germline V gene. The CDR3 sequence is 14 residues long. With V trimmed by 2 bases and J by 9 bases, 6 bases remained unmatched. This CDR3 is CASSEMGTSSEQFF. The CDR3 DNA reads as TGTGCCAGCAGTGAAATGGGGACTAGTAGTGAGCAGTTCTTC.

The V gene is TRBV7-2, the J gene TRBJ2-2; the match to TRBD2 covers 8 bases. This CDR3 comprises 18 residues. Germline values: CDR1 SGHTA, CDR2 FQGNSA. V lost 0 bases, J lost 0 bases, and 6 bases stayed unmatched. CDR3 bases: TGTGCCAGCAGCTTAGCGATGGGACTAGGCGCGAACACCGGGGAGCTGTTTTTT. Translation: CASSLAMGLGANTGELFF.

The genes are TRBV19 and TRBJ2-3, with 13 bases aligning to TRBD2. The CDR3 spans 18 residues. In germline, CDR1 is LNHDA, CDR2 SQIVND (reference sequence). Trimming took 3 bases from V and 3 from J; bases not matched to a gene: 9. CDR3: CASSITRLAGGRTDTQYF. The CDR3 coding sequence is TGTGCCAGTAGTATTACTCGACTAGCGGGAGGCAGAACAGATACGCAGTATTTT.

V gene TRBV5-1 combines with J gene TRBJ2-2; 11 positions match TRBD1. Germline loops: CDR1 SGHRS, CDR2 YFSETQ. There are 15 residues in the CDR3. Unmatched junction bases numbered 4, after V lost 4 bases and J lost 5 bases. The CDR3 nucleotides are TGCGCCAGCAGCCCGGGGACAGGGGGAACCGGGGAGCTGTTTTTT. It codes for CASSPGTGGTGELFF.

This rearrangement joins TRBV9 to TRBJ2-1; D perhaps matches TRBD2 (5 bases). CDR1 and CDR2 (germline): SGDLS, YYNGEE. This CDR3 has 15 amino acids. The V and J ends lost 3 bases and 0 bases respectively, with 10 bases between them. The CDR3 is CASSAGSGSYNEQFF. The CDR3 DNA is TGTGCCAGCAGCGCGGGGTCCGGCTCCTACAATGAGCAGTTCTTC. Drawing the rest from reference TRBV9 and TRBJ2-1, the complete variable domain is DSGVTQTPKHLITATGQRVTLRCSPRSGDLSVYWYQQSLDQGLQFLIQYYNGEERAKGNILERFSAQQFPDLHSELNLSSLELGDSALYFCASSAGSGSYNEQFFGPGTRLTVL.

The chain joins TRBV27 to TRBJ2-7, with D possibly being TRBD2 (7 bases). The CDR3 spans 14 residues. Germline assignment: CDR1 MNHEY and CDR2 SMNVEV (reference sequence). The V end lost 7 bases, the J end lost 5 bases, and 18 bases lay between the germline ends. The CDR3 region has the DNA TGTGCCAGCACCCCTCTTGGGGGGGCCCACGAGCAGTACTTC. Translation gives CASTPLGGAHEQYF.

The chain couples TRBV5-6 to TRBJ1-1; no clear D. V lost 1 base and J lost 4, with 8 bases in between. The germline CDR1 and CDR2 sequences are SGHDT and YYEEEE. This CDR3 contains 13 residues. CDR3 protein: CASSLPGLTEAFF. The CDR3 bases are TGTGCCAGCAGCTTGCCTGGACTCACTGAAGCTTTCTTT.